This T cell receptor beta chain emerged from a study of cytomegalovirus exposure and HLA in healthy donors. A multiplex PCR was run with 60 Vbeta primers and 13 Jbeta primers. Generated by immunoSEQ multiplex PCR, the TCRdb table keeps only in-frame clones and is missing some. The sample lists some 140,000 clones; around 72% were seen once. The sequenced sample consisted of PBMCs. The TCR originated in a man in his forties or fifties in good health and CMV-seropositive.

The CDR3 reads CASSDQRGGGELFF. CDR3 coding DNA: TGTGCCAGCTCGGACCAGCGGGGTGGCGGGGAGCTGTTTTTT. J is TRBJ2-2 and V is TRBV18, with TRBD2 matching over 7 bases. Germline V lookup: CDR1 KGHSH, CDR2 LQKENI. This CDR3 has 14 amino acids. V shed 6 bases, J shed 7 bases, and the junction held 8 bases outside the gene matches.